Listed below are T cell receptor beta chains from one sample, sequenced in a study of T cell responses to AZD1222 COVID-19 vaccine. Using immunoSEQ multiplex PCR, the repertoire was profiled, and TCRdb retains in-frame clones only, with some absent. The sample lists 100,000 to 150,000 clones, about nine tenths seen once, with less than 9% in the top ten. The source material was peripheral blood, sampled on day 0 of AZD1222 vaccination. The receptors stem from an adult in good health. The CDR3 runs from the conserved cysteine through the conserved F or W. The order of the fields is V gene, J gene, CDR3 protein.

v_gene: TRBV28; j_gene: TRBJ2-1; CDR3aa: CASSPPLERGVFYNEQFF
v_gene: TRBV7-7; j_gene: TRBJ1-2; CDR3aa: CASSLRTGGNGYTF
v_gene: TRBV6-5; j_gene: TRBJ1-6; CDR3aa: CASKQGAEGISPLHF
v_gene: TRBV19; j_gene: TRBJ1-5; CDR3aa: CASSIERTGGKPQHF
v_gene: TRBV28; j_gene: TRBJ2-2; CDR3aa: CASQPFGGSTGELFF
v_gene: TRBV7-9; j_gene: TRBJ1-4; CDR3aa: CASSSPRDGREKLFF
v_gene: TRBV30; j_gene: TRBJ2-1; CDR3aa: CAWNRASGYNEQFF
v_gene: TRBV2; j_gene: TRBJ1-3; CDR3aa: CANWDRVGNTIYF
v_gene: TRBV3-1/TRBV3-2; j_gene: TRBJ2-6; CDR3aa: CASSQDGVGANVLTF
v_gene: TRBV28; j_gene: TRBJ2-1; CDR3aa: CASSLLGVGSSSYNEQFF
v_gene: TRBV29-1; j_gene: TRBJ2-7; CDR3aa: CSLEEGRDYEQYF
v_gene: TRBV19; j_gene: TRBJ1-1; CDR3aa: CASSISAGNEAFF
v_gene: TRBV18; j_gene: TRBJ1-5; CDR3aa: CASSPQISNQPQHF
v_gene: TRBV5-4; j_gene: TRBJ2-6; CDR3aa: CASSRTSGEASGANVLTF
v_gene: TRBV28; j_gene: TRBJ2-7; CDR3aa: CASSPGDRVYEQYF
v_gene: TRBV5-1; j_gene: TRBJ1-5; CDR3aa: CASSPDSVGQPQHF
v_gene: TRBV10-2; j_gene: TRBJ2-7; CDR3aa: CASRSGYSHEQYF
v_gene: TRBV4-1; j_gene: TRBJ2-1; CDR3aa: CASSQAGSGVSDEQFF
v_gene: TRBV30; j_gene: TRBJ2-1; CDR3aa: CAFPTSGSSNEQFF
v_gene: TRBV21-1; j_gene: TRBJ2-3; CDR3aa: CASSNYGWTPIPSTDTQYF
v_gene: TRBV28; j_gene: TRBJ2-2; CDR3aa: CASTSSFEGTGVSYGELFF
v_gene: TRBV7-9; j_gene: TRBJ1-5; CDR3aa: CASSFERDQPQHF
v_gene: TRBV19; j_gene: TRBJ2-7; CDR3aa: CASSIRDRGPEQYF
v_gene: TRBV11-2; j_gene: TRBJ2-7; CDR3aa: CASSSLLYEQYF
v_gene: TRBV30; j_gene: TRBJ1-5; CDR3aa: CAWSATGLLNQPQHF
v_gene: TRBV28; j_gene: TRBJ1-5; CDR3aa: CASRTGLVQPQHF
v_gene: TRBV4-3; j_gene: TRBJ2-3; CDR3aa: CASSHTLSGGAVTDTQYF
v_gene: TRBV2; j_gene: TRBJ1-2; CDR3aa: CASTVKRSGTGGSGYTF
v_gene: TRBV10-3; j_gene: TRBJ1-1; CDR3aa: CAISERQGESEAFF
v_gene: TRBV29-1; j_gene: TRBJ1-1; CDR3aa: CSVDQGENTEAFF
v_gene: TRBV6-5; j_gene: TRBJ1-1; CDR3aa: CASSYSRNTEAFF
v_gene: TRBV10-3; j_gene: TRBJ1-1; CDR3aa: CAISEMLRPEAFF
v_gene: TRBV6-5; j_gene: TRBJ1-2; CDR3aa: CASSYGPTTNYGYTF
v_gene: TRBV7-2; j_gene: TRBJ2-1; CDR3aa: CASDRGYNEQFF
v_gene: TRBV3-1/TRBV3-2; j_gene: TRBJ1-2; CDR3aa: CASSPSPQDRYYGYTF
v_gene: TRBV5-4; j_gene: TRBJ2-2; CDR3aa: CASSGGLAGVGELFF
v_gene: TRBV28; j_gene: TRBJ2-7; CDR3aa: CASSFSQIGQYF
v_gene: TRBV9; j_gene: TRBJ2-3; CDR3aa: CASSRQGMTDTQYF
v_gene: TRBV10-3; j_gene: TRBJ1-2; CDR3aa: CAISISGGANYGYTF
v_gene: TRBV4-3; j_gene: TRBJ1-2; CDR3aa: CASSQDGGQGGYGYTF
v_gene: TRBV7-2; j_gene: TRBJ1-1; CDR3aa: CASSLGQQFTEAFF
v_gene: TRBV4-1; j_gene: TRBJ2-3; CDR3aa: CASSQGPTGGIGTDTQYF
v_gene: TRBV7-2; j_gene: TRBJ1-5; CDR3aa: CASNFLGGNQPQHF
v_gene: TRBV7-9; j_gene: TRBJ1-2; CDR3aa: CASSQEDRANNYGYTF
v_gene: TRBV29-1; j_gene: TRBJ2-7; CDR3aa: CSVVGLSSYEQYF
v_gene: TRBV5-8; j_gene: TRBJ1-4; CDR3aa: CASSWGTGQNEKLFF
v_gene: TRBV2; j_gene: TRBJ2-3; CDR3aa: CASTSSGTDTQYF
v_gene: TRBV2; j_gene: TRBJ2-7; CDR3aa: CASSRDGAYEQYF